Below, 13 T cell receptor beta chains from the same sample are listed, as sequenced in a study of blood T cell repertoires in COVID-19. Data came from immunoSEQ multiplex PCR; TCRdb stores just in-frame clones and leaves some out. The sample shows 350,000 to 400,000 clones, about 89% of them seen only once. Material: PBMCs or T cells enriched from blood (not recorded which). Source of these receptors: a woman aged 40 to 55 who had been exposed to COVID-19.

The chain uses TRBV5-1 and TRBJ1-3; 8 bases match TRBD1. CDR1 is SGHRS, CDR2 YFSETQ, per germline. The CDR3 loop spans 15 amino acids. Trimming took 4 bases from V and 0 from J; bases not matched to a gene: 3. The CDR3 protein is CASSPGTGSGNTIYF. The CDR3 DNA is TGCGCCAGCAGCCCGGGGACAGGCTCTGGAAACACCATATATTTT.

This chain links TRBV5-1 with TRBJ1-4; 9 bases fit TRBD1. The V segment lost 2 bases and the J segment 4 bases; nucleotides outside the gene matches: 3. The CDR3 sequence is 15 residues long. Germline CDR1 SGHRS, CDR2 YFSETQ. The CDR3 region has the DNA TGCGCCAGCAGCTTACAGGGGGCAGGTAATGAAAAACTGTTTTTT. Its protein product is CASSLQGAGNEKLFF.

CDR3 region: CASSPMPTGSSGNTIYF. CDR3 DNA: TGTGCCAGCTCGCCGATGCCGACAGGGAGCTCTGGAAACACCATATATTTT. The rearrangement joins TRBV18 to TRBJ1-3, with 7 bases lining up with TRBD1. CDR3 length: 17 amino acids. Germline values: CDR1 KGHSH, CDR2 LQKENI. Trimming took 6 bases from V and 0 from J; bases not matched to a gene: 11.

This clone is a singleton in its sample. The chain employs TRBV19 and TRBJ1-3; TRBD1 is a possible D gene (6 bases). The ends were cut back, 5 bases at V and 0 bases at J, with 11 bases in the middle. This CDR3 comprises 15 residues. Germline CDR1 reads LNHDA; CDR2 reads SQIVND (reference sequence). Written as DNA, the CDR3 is TGTGCCAGTAGTGCGACAGGACTCTCTGGAAACACCATATATTTT. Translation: CASSATGLSGNTIYF.

The CDR3 bases are TGTGCCAGCTCACCCACCCGGGGAACTGGAAACACCATATATTTT. This sequence encodes CASSPTRGTGNTIYF. V usage is TRBV18 and J usage is TRBJ1-3; the D is unclear. V dropped 3 bases and J dropped 2 bases, with 11 bases sitting between them. From germline, CDR1 is KGHSH and CDR2 LQKENI. The CDR3 contains 15 residues.

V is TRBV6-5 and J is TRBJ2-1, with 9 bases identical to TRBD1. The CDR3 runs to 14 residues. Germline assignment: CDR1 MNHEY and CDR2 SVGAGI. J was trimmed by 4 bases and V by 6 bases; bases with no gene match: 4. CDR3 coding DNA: TGTGCCAGCAGCCGGGACAGGGAGTACAATGAGCAGTTCTTC. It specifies CASSRDREYNEQFF.

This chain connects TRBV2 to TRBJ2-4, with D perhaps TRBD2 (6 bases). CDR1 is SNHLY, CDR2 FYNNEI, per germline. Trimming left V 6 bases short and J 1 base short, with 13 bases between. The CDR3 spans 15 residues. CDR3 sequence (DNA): TGTGCCAGCAGCGGGGGTGGGGTGGCCAAAAACATTCAGTACTTC. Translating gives CASSGGGVAKNIQYF.

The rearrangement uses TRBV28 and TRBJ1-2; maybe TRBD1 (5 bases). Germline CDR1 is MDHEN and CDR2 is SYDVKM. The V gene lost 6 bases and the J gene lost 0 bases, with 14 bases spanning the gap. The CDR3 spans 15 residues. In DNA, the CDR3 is TGTGCCAGCAGCCCCGGGGGGAGAGCTAACTATGGCTACACCTTC. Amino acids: CASSPGGRANYGYTF.

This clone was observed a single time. CDR3 sequence: CASSRGTGEREKLFF. The CDR3 DNA sequence: TGTGCCAGCAGCAGGGGAACAGGGGAAAGGGAAAAACTGTTTTTT. The V and J genes are TRBV7-2 and TRBJ1-4; 7 bases map to TRBD1. Germline CDR1 reads SGHTA; CDR2 reads FQGNSA. The V and J ends lost 5 bases and 8 bases, in that order; junction bases with no gene match: 11. The CDR3 runs to 15 residues.

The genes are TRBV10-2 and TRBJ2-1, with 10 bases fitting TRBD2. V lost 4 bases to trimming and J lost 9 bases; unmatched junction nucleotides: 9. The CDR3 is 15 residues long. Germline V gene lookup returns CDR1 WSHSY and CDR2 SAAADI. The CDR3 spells CASSVRLAGVVEQFF. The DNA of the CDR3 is TGCGCCAGCAGTGTCCGGCTAGCGGGAGTGGTTGAGCAGTTCTTC.

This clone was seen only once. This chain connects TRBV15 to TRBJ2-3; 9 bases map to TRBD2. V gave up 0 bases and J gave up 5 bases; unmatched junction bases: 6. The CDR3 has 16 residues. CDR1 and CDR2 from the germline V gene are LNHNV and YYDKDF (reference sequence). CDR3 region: CATSREVAGAGDTQYF. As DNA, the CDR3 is TGTGCCACCAGCAGAGAGGTAGCGGGGGCGGGAGATACGCAGTATTTT.

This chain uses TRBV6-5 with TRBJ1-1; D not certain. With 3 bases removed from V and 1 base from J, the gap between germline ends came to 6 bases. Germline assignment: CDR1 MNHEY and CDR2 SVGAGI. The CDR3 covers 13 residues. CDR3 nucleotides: TGTGCCAGCAGTTATACAGAGAACACTGAAGCTTTCTTT. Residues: CASSYTENTEAFF.

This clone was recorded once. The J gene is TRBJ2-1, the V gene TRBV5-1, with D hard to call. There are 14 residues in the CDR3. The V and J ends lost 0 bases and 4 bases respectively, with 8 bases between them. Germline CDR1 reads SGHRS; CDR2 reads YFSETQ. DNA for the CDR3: TGCGCCAGCAGCTTGGTGGGCACGTACAATGAGCAGTTCTTC. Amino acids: CASSLVGTYNEQFF. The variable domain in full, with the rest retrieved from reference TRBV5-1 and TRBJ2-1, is KAGVTQTPRYLIKTRGQQVTLSCSPISGHRSVSWYQQTPGQGLQFLFEYFSETQRNKGNFPGRFSGRQFSNSRSEMNVSTLELGDSALYLCASSLVGTYNEQFFGPGTRLTVL.